This note documents a single T cell receptor beta chain sequence. Antigen unknown. Only in-frame clones appear in the TCRdb table, and some are missing; sequencing was by immunoSEQ multiplex PCR. The data contain 7,500 to 8,500 clones, roughly 90% of them singletons. This entry is derived from a study of OX40 agonist ivuxolimab in advanced cancers. Findings of the study overall: There was clonal expansion of CD4+ and CD8+ blood T cells by week 6 at 0.1 to 3.0 mg/kg.

This CDR3 contains 13 residues. Germline-derived CDR1 and CDR2 are SEHNR and FQNEAQ (reference sequence). Trimming left V 5 bases short and J 5 bases short, with 13 bases between. Sequencing used CD4+ or CD8+ T cells sorted from blood, obtained in a trial of the OX40 agonist ivuxolimab. This sequence originates from an adult with an advanced solid tumor such as melanoma, head and neck, liver or kidney cancer. The chain recombines TRBV7-9 with TRBJ2-7; D tentatively reads TRBD1 or TRBD2 (6 bases each). The CDR3 DNA is TGTGCCAGCAGCCGGAGGGGGGTAGACGAGCAGTACTTC. This encodes CASSRRGVDEQYF.